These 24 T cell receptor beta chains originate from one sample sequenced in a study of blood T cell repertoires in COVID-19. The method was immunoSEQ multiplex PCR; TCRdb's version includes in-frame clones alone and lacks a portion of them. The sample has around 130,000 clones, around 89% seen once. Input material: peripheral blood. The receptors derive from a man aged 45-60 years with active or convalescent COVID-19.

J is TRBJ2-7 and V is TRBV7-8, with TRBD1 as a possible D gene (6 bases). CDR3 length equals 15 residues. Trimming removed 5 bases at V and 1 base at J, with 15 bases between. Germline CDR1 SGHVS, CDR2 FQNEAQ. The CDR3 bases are TGTGCCAGCAGCCCTCCGGGACAAAGTTCCTACGAGCAGTACTTC. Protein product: CASSPPGQSSYEQYF.

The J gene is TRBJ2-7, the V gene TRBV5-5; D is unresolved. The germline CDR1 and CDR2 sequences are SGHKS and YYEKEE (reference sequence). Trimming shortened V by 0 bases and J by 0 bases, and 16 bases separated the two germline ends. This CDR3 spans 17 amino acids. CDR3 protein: CASSLAVFTVSSYEQYF. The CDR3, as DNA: TGTGCCAGCAGCTTGGCTGTGTTTACTGTTTCCTCCTACGAGCAGTACTTC. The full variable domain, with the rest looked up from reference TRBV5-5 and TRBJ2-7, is DAGVTQSPTHLIKTRGQQVTLRCSPISGHKSVSWYQQVLGQGPQFIFQYYEKEERGRGNFPDRFSARQFPNYSSELNVNALLLGDSALYLCASSLAVFTVSSYEQYFGPGTRLTVT.

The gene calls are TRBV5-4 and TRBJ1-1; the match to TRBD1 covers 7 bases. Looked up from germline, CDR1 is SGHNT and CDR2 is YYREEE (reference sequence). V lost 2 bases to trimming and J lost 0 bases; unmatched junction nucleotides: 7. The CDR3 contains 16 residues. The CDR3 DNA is TGTGCCAGCAGCTTAAACTCGGGACAGATGAACACTGAAGCTTTCTTT. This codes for CASSLNSGQMNTEAFF.

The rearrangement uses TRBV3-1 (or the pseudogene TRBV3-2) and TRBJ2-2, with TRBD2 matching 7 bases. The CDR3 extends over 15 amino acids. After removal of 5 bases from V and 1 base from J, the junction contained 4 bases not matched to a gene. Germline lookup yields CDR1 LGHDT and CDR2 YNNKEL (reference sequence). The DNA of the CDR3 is TGTGCCAGCAGCAGAGGGGAGGGGAACACCGGGGAGCTGTTTTTT. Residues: CASSRGEGNTGELFF.

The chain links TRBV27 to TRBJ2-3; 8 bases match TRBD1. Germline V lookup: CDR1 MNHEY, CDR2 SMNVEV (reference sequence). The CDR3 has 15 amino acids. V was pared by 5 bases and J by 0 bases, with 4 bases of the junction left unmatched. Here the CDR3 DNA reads TGTGCCAGCAGTAAAACAGGGGGAAGCACAGATACGCAGTATTTT. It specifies CASSKTGGSTDTQYF.

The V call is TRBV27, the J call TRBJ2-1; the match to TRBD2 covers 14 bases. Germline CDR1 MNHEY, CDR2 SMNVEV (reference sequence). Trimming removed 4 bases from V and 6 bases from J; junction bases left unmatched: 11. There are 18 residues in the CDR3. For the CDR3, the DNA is TGTGCCAGCAGTTCGACTAGCGGGAGGGACTTAGGGGTCAATGAGCAGTTCTTC. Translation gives CASSSTSGRDLGVNEQFF.

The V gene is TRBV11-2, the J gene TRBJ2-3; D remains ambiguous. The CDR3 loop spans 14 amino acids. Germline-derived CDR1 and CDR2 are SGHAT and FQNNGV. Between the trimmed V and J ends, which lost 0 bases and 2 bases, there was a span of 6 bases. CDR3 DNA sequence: TGTGCCAGCAGCTTAGATATGGCCACAGATACGCAGTATTTT. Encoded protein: CASSLDMATDTQYF.

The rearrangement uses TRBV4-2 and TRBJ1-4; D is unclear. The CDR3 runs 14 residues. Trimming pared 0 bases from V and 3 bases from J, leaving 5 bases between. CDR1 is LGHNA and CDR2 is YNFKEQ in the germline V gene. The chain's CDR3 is CASSQDFANEKLFF. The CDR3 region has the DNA TGTGCCAGCAGCCAAGATTTCGCTAATGAAAAACTGTTTTTT.

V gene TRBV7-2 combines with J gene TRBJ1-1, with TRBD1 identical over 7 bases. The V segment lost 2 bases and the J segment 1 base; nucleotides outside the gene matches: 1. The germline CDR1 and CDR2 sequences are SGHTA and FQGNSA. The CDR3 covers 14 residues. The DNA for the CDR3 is TGTGCCAGCAGCTTAAAGGGGGCGAACACTGAAGCTTTCTTT. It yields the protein CASSLKGANTEAFF. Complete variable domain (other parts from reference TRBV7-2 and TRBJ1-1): GAGVSQSPSNKVTEKGKDVELRCDPISGHTALYWYRQSLGQGLEFLIYFQGNSAPDKSGLPSDRFSAERTGGSVSTLTIQRTQQEDSAVYLCASSLKGANTEAFFGQGTRLTVV.

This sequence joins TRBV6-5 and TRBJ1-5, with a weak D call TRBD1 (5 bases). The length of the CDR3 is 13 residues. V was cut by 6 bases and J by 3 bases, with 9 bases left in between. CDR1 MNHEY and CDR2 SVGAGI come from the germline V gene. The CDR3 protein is CASRPGFNQPQHF. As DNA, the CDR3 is TGTGCCAGCAGGCCAGGGTTCAATCAGCCCCAGCATTTT.

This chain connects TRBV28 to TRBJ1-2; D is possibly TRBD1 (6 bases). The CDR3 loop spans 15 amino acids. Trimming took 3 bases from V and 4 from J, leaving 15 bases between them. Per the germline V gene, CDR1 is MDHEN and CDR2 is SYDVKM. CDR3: CASSLGRGPGYGYTF. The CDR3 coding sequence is TGTGCCAGCAGTTTGGGGCGGGGGCCCGGCTATGGCTACACCTTC.

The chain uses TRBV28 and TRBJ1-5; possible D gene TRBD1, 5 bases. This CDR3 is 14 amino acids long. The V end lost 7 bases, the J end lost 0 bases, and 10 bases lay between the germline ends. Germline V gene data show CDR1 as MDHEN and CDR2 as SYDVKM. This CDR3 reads CASIRGFSNQPQHF. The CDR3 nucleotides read TGTGCCAGCATAAGGGGCTTTAGCAATCAGCCCCAGCATTTT.

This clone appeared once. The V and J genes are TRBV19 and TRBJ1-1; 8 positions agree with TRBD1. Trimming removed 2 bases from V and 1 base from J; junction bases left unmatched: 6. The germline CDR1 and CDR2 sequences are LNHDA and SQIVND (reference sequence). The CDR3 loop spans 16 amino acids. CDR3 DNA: TGTGCCAGTAGTATAAAGGGGACAGGCCAGAACACTGAAGCTTTCTTT. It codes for CASSIKGTGQNTEAFF.

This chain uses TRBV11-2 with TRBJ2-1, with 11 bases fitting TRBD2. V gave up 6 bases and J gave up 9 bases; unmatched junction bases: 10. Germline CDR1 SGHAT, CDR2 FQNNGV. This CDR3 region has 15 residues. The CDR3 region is CASSKIAGGPGEQFF. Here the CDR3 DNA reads TGTGCCAGCAGTAAAATAGCGGGAGGGCCGGGTGAGCAGTTCTTC.

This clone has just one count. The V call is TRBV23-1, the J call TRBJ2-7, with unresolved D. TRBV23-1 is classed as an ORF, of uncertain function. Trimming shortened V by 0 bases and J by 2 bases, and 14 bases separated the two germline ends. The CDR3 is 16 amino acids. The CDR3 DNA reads TGCGCCAGCAGTCAATCGCGGATAATGAACCCCTACGAGCAGTACTTC. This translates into CASSQSRIMNPYEQYF.

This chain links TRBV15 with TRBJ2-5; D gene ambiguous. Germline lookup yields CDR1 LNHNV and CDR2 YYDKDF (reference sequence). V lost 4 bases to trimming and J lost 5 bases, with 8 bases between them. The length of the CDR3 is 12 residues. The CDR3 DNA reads TGTGCCACCAGCAAGCGTGTGGAGACCCAGTACTTC. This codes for CATSKRVETQYF.

The CDR3, as DNA: TGTGCCAGCAGACGCGGGGAGGGCGGATTCTATGGCTACACCTTC. Translating gives CASRRGEGGFYGYTF. The chain recombines TRBV7-9 with TRBJ1-2, with D uncertain. Trimming cost V 6 bases and J 4 bases, with 18 bases left between them. Germline lookup yields CDR1 SEHNR and CDR2 FQNEAQ (reference sequence). The CDR3 length is 15 residues.

CDR3 sequence reads: CASSQGDREGEQYF. In nucleotides, the CDR3 is TGCGCCAGCAGCCAAGGTGACAGGGAAGGCGAGCAGTACTTC. The V gene is TRBV4-1, the J gene TRBJ2-7; 7 bases fit TRBD1. Germline CDR1 is MGHRA and CDR2 is YSYEKL. This CDR3 has 14 amino acids. Trimming at V came to 1 base and at J to 6 bases, leaving 6 bases not matched to a gene.

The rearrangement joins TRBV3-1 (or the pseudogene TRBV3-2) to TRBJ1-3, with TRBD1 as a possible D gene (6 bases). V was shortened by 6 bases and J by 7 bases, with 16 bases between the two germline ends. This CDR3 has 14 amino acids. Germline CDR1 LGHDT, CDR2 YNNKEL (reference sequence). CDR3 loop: CASRRGSTDNTIYF. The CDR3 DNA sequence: TGTGCCAGCAGGAGGGGGTCAACGGACAACACCATATATTTT.

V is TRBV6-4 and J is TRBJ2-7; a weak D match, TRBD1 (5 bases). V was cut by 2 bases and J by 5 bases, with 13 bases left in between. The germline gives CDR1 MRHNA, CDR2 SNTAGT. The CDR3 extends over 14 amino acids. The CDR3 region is CASSDTYWGHEQYF. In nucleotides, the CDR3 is TGTGCCAGCAGTGACACCTATTGGGGCCACGAGCAGTACTTC.

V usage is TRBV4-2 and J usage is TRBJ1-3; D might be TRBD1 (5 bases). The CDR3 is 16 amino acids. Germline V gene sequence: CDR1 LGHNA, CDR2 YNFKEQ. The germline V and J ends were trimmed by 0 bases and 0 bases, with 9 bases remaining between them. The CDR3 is CASSQEGPYSGNTIYF. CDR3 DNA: TGTGCCAGCAGCCAAGAGGGGCCGTACTCTGGAAACACCATATATTTT.

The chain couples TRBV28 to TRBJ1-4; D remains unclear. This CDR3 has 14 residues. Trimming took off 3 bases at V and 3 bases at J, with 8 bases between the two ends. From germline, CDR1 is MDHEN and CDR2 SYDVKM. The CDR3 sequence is CASSFYISNEKLFF. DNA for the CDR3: TGTGCCAGCAGTTTTTACATATCTAATGAAAAACTGTTTTTT.

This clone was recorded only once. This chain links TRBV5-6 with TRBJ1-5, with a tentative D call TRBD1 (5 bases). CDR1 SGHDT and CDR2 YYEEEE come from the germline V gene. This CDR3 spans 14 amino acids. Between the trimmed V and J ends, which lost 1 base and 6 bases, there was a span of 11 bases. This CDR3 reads CASSLSRGPQPQHF. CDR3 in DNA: TGTGCCAGCAGCTTGAGTAGGGGCCCTCAGCCCCAGCATTTT.

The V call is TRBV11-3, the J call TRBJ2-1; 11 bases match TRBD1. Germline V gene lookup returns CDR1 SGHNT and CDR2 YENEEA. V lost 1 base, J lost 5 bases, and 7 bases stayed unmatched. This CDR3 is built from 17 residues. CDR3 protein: CASSLGTGGLDDNEQFF. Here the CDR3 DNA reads TGTGCCAGCAGCTTAGGGACAGGGGGCTTAGATGACAATGAGCAGTTCTTC.